Following are 31 T cell receptor beta chains from one sample sequenced in a study of CD8+CD57+ T cells in acquired aplastic anemia. Profiles of TCR beta VDJ and CDR3 were generated from a genomic DNA template. In TCRdb, the reads were re-called with MiXCR into one record per CDR3 protein. This sample has more than 250,000 distinct CDR3 sequences; roughly half occur once, and the top ten carry approximately 8%. What was sequenced was sorted CD4+, CD8+, or CD8+CD57+ T cells (not recorded which) from PBMCs. These receptors were taken from a human donor with severe aplastic anemia or a healthy control (not recorded which).

This clonotype was counted ten times or more. V and J are TRBV12-3 or TRBV12-4 and TRBJ1-3; D uncertain. The CDR3 loop spans 13 amino acids. The ends were cut back, 7 bases at V and 8 bases at J, with 15 bases in the middle. The CDR3 region is CASTQRLPYTIYF. The CDR3 coding sequence is TGTGCCAGCACCCAGAGACTCCCGTACACCATATATTTT.

Points on this clonotype: A junction end diverges from the germline sequence, so it may reflect a read error. The V and J genes are TRBV19 and TRBJ2-7; 9 bases match TRBD1. The CDR3 totals 14 residues. Germline V gene lookup returns CDR1 LNHDA and CDR2 SQIVND (reference sequence). The CDR3 here is CASSRPGQGEPPDF. The DNA of the CDR3 is TGTGCCAGTAGTAGACCGGGACAGGGAGAACCTCCGGACTTC.

V usage is TRBV15 and J usage is TRBJ1-6, with D possibly being TRBD1 (6 bases). Germline V lookup: CDR1 LNHNV, CDR2 YYDKDF (reference sequence). This CDR3 is built from 16 residues. The V and J ends lost 3 bases and 10 bases respectively, with 19 bases between them. The CDR3 protein is CATSRGSGGGHSPLHF. The CDR3 DNA sequence: TGTGCCACCAGCAGGGGTTCTGGAGGGGGGCACTCACCCCTCCACTTT.

This rearrangement joins TRBV29-1 to TRBJ2-5; 7 bases align to TRBD1. Germline values: CDR1 SQVTM, CDR2 ANQGSEA. The CDR3 sequence is 16 residues long. The trim removed 8 bases at V and 3 bases at J, leaving 18 bases unmatched. The CDR3: CSSDSVLVGQKETQYF. The CDR3 DNA reads TGCAGCAGTGACTCGGTCTTGGTGGGACAGAAAGAGACCCAGTACTTC.

This clonotype was seen a handful of times. The chain employs TRBV9 and TRBJ1-2, with TRBD1 matching over 9 bases. The germline gives CDR1 SGDLS, CDR2 YYNGEE. CDR3 length: 13 residues. The junction had 1 base not matched to a gene; V was cut back by 3 bases and J by 4 bases. CDR3 bases: TGTGCCAGCAGCGAACAGGGGGCCTATGGCTACACCTTC. Protein sequence: CASSEQGAYGYTF.

V usage is TRBV9 and J usage is TRBJ1-1, with D uncertain. V was trimmed by 5 bases and J by 0 bases, leaving 11 bases between them. The CDR3 has 14 amino acids. Looked up from germline, CDR1 is SGDLS and CDR2 is YYNGEE. DNA of the CDR3: TGTGCCAGCAGTTTAGGTGAGATGAACACTGAAGCTTTCTTT. Translated: CASSLGEMNTEAFF.

The chain is built from TRBV5-1 and TRBJ2-7; 8 bases are a match to TRBD2. Germline V gives CDR1 SGHRS, CDR2 YFSETQ. This CDR3 is built from 15 residues. V shed 2 bases, J shed 2 bases, and the junction held 6 bases outside the gene matches. The CDR3 nucleotides read TGCGCCAGCAGCTTCCCGAGCGGGGGAGCCTACGAGCAGTACTTC. Translation: CASSFPSGGAYEQYF.

In its sample, this clonotype was seen many times. The V gene is TRBV12-3 or TRBV12-4, the J gene TRBJ2-6; 9 bases are shared with TRBD1. The CDR3 has 19 amino acids. The junction had 19 bases not matched to a gene; V was cut back by 9 bases and J by 4 bases. CDR3 sequence: CASKGQGKVSLAGANVLTF. The DNA of the CDR3 is TGTGCCAGTAAGGGACAGGGTAAAGTTAGTTTGGCCGGGGCCAACGTCCTGACTTTC.

This chain joins TRBV20-1 and TRBJ1-5; D may be TRBD1 (6 bases). V lost 3 bases and J 6 bases, leaving 15 bases between the germline ends. The length of the CDR3 is 14 residues. Germline V CDR1 and CDR2: DFQATT, SNEGSKA (reference sequence). The CDR3 region is CSASPQGFGQPQHF. Written as DNA, the CDR3 is TGCAGTGCTAGTCCTCAGGGGTTCGGTCAGCCCCAGCATTTT.

This clonotype appeared a few times. The chain has TRBV28 and TRBJ2-4; D is ambiguous. The V and J ends lost 6 bases and 0 bases respectively, with 21 bases between them. This CDR3 has 18 amino acids. Per the germline V gene, CDR1 is MDHEN and CDR2 is SYDVKM. CDR3 nucleotides: TGTGCCAGCAGCAGAACCCCCATTGGCGGAATAGCCAAAAACATTCAGTACTTC. Protein product: CASSRTPIGGIAKNIQYF.

This clonotype has ten or more counts. CDR3 protein: CASNRGSSYEQYF. The CDR3 DNA sequence: TGTGCCAGCAATAGAGGATCCTCCTACGAGCAGTACTTC. The chain links TRBV6-1 to TRBJ2-7; D gene unclear. This CDR3 contains 13 residues. Trimming stripped 7 bases from V and 0 bases from J, with 10 bases between. The germline V gene has CDR1 MNHNS and CDR2 SASEGT.

V usage is TRBV19 and J usage is TRBJ2-7; TRBD1 is a possible D gene (6 bases). CDR1 is LNHDA and CDR2 is SQIVND in the germline V gene (reference sequence). V gave up 6 bases and J gave up 5 bases, with 14 bases separating them. This CDR3 is 13 amino acids long. CDR3 region: CASSPQDRNEQYF. The DNA for the CDR3 is TGTGCCAGTAGCCCTCAGGACAGAAACGAGCAGTACTTC. The full variable domain, with the rest looked up from reference TRBV19 and TRBJ2-7, is DGGITQSPKYLFRKEGQNVTLSCEQNLNHDAMYWYRQDPGQGLRLIYYSQIVNDFQKGDIAEGYSVSREKKESFPLTVTSAQKNPTAFYLCASSPQDRNEQYFGPGTRLTVT.

The chain carries TRBV5-1 and TRBJ2-6; D unclear. The CDR3 is 16 amino acids. Trimming left V 4 bases short and J 4 bases short, with 15 bases between. Germline CDR1 and CDR2: SGHRS and YFSETQ. For the CDR3, the DNA is TGCGCCAGCAGCAAGACCGCTACGTCGGGGGCCAACGTCCTGACTTTC. This encodes CASSKTATSGANVLTF. The full variable domain, with the rest looked up from reference TRBV5-1 and TRBJ2-6, is KAGVTQTPRYLIKTRGQQVTLSCSPISGHRSVSWYQQTPGQGLQFLFEYFSETQRNKGNFPGRFSGRQFSNSRSEMNVSTLELGDSALYLCASSKTATSGANVLTFGAGSRLTVL.

The chain recombines TRBV29-1 with TRBJ1-1, with D tentatively TRBD1 (5 bases). The CDR3 spans 16 residues. Germline values: CDR1 SQVTM, CDR2 ANQGSEA. V was pared by 4 bases and J by 1 base, with 19 bases between. This CDR3 reads CSVVGGAQLWNTEAFF. The CDR3 DNA is TGCAGCGTTGTAGGAGGGGCCCAGCTGTGGAACACTGAAGCTTTCTTT.

As concerns this clonotype: Its ends do not fully match the called genes, so a read error is possible. The CDR3 nucleotides are TGTACCAGCAGGGACACAGGGTCCGGGGAGACCCAGTGCTTC. Translating it yields CTSRDTGSGETQCF. This sequence joins TRBV7-2 and TRBJ2-5; D might be TRBD1 (6 bases). The CDR3 runs 14 residues. Germline V gene data show CDR1 as SGHTA and CDR2 as FQGNSA.

The J gene is TRBJ1-5, the V gene TRBV10-1; no clear D gene. This CDR3 spans 14 amino acids. Germline V CDR1 and CDR2: WNHNN, SYGVQD (reference sequence). V was clipped by 8 bases and J by 0 bases, with 11 bases between them. The CDR3 coding sequence is TGCGCCAGCCCAGTATGTTATAGCAATCAGCCCCAGCATTTT. Translation: CASPVCYSNQPQHF.

The V gene is TRBV20-1, the J gene TRBJ1-2, with D perhaps TRBD1 (5 bases). The CDR3 has 18 residues. The V gene's germline CDR1 is DFQATT and CDR2 SNEGSKA (reference sequence). The V end lost 1 base, the J end lost 0 bases, and 21 bases lay between the germline ends. CDR3 in DNA: TGCAGTGCTAGAGGTAGGGACGGCCGGACCTCGGCTAACTATGGCTACACCTTC. It yields the protein CSARGRDGRTSANYGYTF.

The J gene is TRBJ2-1, the V gene TRBV7-4; 7 positions match TRBD2. CDR3 length: 15 residues. Trimming cost V 0 bases and J 6 bases; bases outside gene matches: 5. Germline V gives CDR1 SGHVT, CDR2 SQSDAQ. The CDR3 nucleotides are TGTGCCAGCAGCTTAGCGGGGAGGGTATCCAATGAGCAGTTCTTC. Translating it yields CASSLAGRVSNEQFF.

The CDR3 region has the DNA TGTGCCAGCAGCTGGGACAGGGGGGTCGGGGAGCTGTTTTTT. The encoded protein is CASSWDRGVGELFF. V and J are TRBV5-6 and TRBJ1-4, with 11 bases aligning to TRBD1. Matching the DNA end better, TRBJ2-2 makes the J call doubtful. CDR1 SGHDT and CDR2 YYEEEE come from the germline V gene. This CDR3 region has 14 residues.

A note on this clonotype: Relative to the germline gene, one junction end is altered; a read error may explain this. The chain joins TRBV12-3 or TRBV12-4 to TRBJ2-3; D may be TRBD2 (6 bases). The CDR3 length is 14 residues. CDR3 bases: TGTGCCACCAGTTCGGGACTGAACACAGATACGCAGTATTTT. It encodes CATSSGLNTDTQYF.

The V and J genes are TRBV5-6 and TRBJ1-4; TRBD1 might be the D (5 bases). Germline lookup yields CDR1 SGHDT and CDR2 YYEEEE. CDR3 length: 15 residues. V was shortened by 4 bases and J by 7 bases, with 17 bases between the two germline ends. CDR3 sequence: CASSLDTTGGEKLFF. For the CDR3, the DNA is TGTGCCAGCAGCCTCGACACCACAGGCGGTGAAAAACTGTTTTTT.

This chain connects TRBV20-1 to TRBJ2-3; no clear D. Germline CDR1 reads DFQATT; CDR2 reads SNEGSKA (reference sequence). Trimming shortened V by 0 bases and J by 0 bases, and 4 bases separated the two germline ends. CDR3 length equals 13 residues. CDR3 in amino acids: CSAREPSTDTQYF. In nucleotides, the CDR3 is TGCAGTGCTAGAGAACCCAGCACAGATACGCAGTATTTT.

CDR3 nucleotides: TGTGCCAGCAGCTTAGCAGCGGGGGGTGCGACAGATACGCAGTATTTT. Translating gives CASSLAAGGATDTQYF. The chain has TRBV13 and TRBJ2-3, with 9 bases that match TRBD2. With 1 base clipped from V and 3 bases from J, the junction kept 5 bases outside the gene matches. The V gene's germline CDR1 is PRHDT and CDR2 FYEKMQ (reference sequence). The CDR3 runs 16 residues.

V usage is TRBV12-3 or TRBV12-4 and J usage is TRBJ2-7; D may be TRBD1 (6 bases). Trimming removed 3 bases from V and 6 bases from J, with 18 bases in between. The CDR3 sequence is 15 residues long. The CDR3 region is CASSFNRVNTFEQYF. The CDR3 DNA reads TGTGCCAGCAGTTTTAACAGGGTTAACACTTTCGAGCAGTACTTC.

The chain combines TRBV29-1 with TRBJ2-5; 10 bases map to TRBD1. CDR3 length: 15 residues. Germline CDR1 and CDR2: SQVTM and ANQGSEA. Losses at the gene ends were 8 bases for V and 5 bases for J; bases not matched to a gene: 14. CDR3 in amino acids: CSLDPPTGGLETQYF. For the CDR3, the DNA is TGCAGCTTAGATCCCCCGACAGGGGGCTTGGAGACCCAGTACTTC.

This clonotype came up once. This chain's CDR3 is CSARSPHGTTNEKLFF. In DNA, the CDR3 is TGCAGTGCTAGAAGTCCACATGGTACAACTAATGAAAAACTGTTTTTT. The chain is built from TRBV20-1 and TRBJ1-4; no clear D. Germline V gene sequence: CDR1 DFQATT, CDR2 SNEGSKA (reference sequence). This CDR3 comprises 16 residues. Trimming shortened V by 2 bases and J by 0 bases, and 13 bases separated the two germline ends.

The rearrangement links TRBV7-9 to TRBJ2-7, with a weak D call TRBD1 (5 bases). With 3 bases removed from V and 5 bases from J, the gap between germline ends came to 11 bases. The CDR3 consists of 13 residues. The V gene's germline CDR1 is SEHNR and CDR2 FQNEAQ (reference sequence). CDR3 sequence: CASSFQWGNEQYF. The DNA for the CDR3 is TGTGCCAGCAGCTTTCAATGGGGCAACGAGCAGTACTTC.

A word on this clonotype: The junction differs from germline at one of its ends, possibly a read error. This chain joins TRBV29-1 and TRBJ2-7, with unresolved D. The CDR3 totals 11 residues. The germline V gene encodes CDR1 SQVTM and CDR2 ANQGSEA. The CDR3: CSVVYTYEQCF. The CDR3 coding sequence is TGCAGCGTTGTATATACATACGAGCAGTGCTTC.

The chain links TRBV15 to TRBJ2-3; 7 nucleotides agree with TRBD2. Germline trimming cut 1 base from V and 2 bases from J; bases unmatched to any gene: 9. Germline CDR1 and CDR2: LNHNV and YYDKDF (reference sequence). The length of the CDR3 is 17 residues. The CDR3 protein is CATSRGGSSGSTDTQYF. CDR3 in DNA: TGTGCCACCAGCAGAGGCGGCTCTAGCGGTTCCACAGATACGCAGTATTTT.

This chain connects TRBV20-1 to TRBJ1-1; D is unresolved. The ends were cut back, 0 bases at V and 10 bases at J, with 24 bases in the middle. This CDR3 contains 16 residues. CDR1 is DFQATT, CDR2 SNEGSKA, per germline (reference sequence). CDR3 sequence reads: CSARDSLPDWAKGAFF. For the CDR3, the DNA is TGCAGTGCTAGAGATTCACTCCCGGACTGGGCTAAGGGAGCTTTCTTT.

The chain uses TRBV19 and TRBJ2-2; no definite D call. Germline CDR1 reads LNHDA; CDR2 reads SQIVND (reference sequence). The CDR3 totals 11 residues. Trimming removed 7 bases from V and 12 bases from J, with 12 bases in between. In nucleotides, the CDR3 is TGTGCCAGTAAGATGGTGGAGAAGCTGTTTTTT. It translates to CASKMVEKLFF.